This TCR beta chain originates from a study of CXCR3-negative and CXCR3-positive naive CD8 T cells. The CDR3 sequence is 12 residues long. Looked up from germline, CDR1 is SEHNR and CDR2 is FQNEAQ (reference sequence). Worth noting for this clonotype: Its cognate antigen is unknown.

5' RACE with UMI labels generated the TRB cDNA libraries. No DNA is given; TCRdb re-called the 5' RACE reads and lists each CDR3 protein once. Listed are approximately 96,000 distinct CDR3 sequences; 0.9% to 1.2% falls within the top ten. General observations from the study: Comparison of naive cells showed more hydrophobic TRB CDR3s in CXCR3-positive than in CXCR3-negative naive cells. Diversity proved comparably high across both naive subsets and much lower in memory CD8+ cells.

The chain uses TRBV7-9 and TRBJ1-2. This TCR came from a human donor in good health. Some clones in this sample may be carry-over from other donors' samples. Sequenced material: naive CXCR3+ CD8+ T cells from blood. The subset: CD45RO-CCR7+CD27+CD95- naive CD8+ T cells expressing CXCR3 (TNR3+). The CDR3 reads CASSGGNYGYTF.